These 18 T cell receptor beta chains originate from one sample sequenced in a study of cytomegalovirus exposure and HLA in healthy donors. The PCR made use of 60 Vbeta and 13 Jbeta primers. The repertoire was sequenced with immunoSEQ multiplex PCR; TCRdb's copy has only in-frame clones and lacks some. The sample has roughly 180,000 clones, 77% seen once. Sequenced sample: PBMCs. The receptors derive from a woman in her twenties or thirties in good health and CMV-seropositive.

This rearrangement joins TRBV27 to TRBJ2-1; TRBD1 matches at 7 bases. CDR3 length: 15 residues. Per the germline V gene, CDR1 is MNHEY and CDR2 is SMNVEV (reference sequence). Trimming took 6 bases from V and 0 from J; bases not matched to a gene: 5. The CDR3 sequence: CASSLTGASYNEQFF. Written as DNA, the CDR3 is TGTGCCAGCAGCCTTACAGGGGCCTCCTACAATGAGCAGTTCTTC.

This chain's CDR3 is CASSVGQGDYGYTF. The CDR3 DNA reads as TGTGCCAGCAGTGTGGGACAGGGTGACTATGGCTACACCTTC. The rearrangement uses TRBV6-4 and TRBJ1-2, with TRBD1 matching over 9 bases. There are 14 residues in the CDR3. J was trimmed by 3 bases and V by 4 bases; bases with no gene match: 3. The germline CDR1 and CDR2 sequences are MRHNA and SNTAGT.

Only a few counts were recorded for this clone. This chain links TRBV6-6 with TRBJ2-1, with D perhaps matching TRBD2 (6 bases). Germline values: CDR1 MNHNY, CDR2 SVGAGI (reference sequence). Trimming left V 5 bases short and J 5 bases short, with 19 bases between. The CDR3 spans 16 residues. This CDR3 reads CASSPPPGLPNNEQFF. The CDR3 DNA sequence: TGTGCCAGCAGTCCGCCCCCCGGACTACCAAACAATGAGCAGTTCTTC.

V and J are TRBV18 and TRBJ1-3, with a weak D call TRBD1 (6 bases). This CDR3 region has 16 residues. V gave up 3 bases and J gave up 6 bases, with 18 bases separating them. Germline lookup yields CDR1 KGHSH and CDR2 LQKENI. Here the CDR3 reads CASSPSGQSRPNTIYF. Written as DNA, the CDR3 is TGTGCCAGCTCACCTTCCGGACAGAGCCGCCCAAACACCATATATTTT.

The rearrangement links TRBV5-4 to TRBJ2-5; possibly TRBD1 for D (6 bases). V was cut by 4 bases and J by 1 base, with 14 bases left in between. There are 15 residues in the CDR3. Germline V gives CDR1 SGHNT, CDR2 YYREEE (reference sequence). Here the CDR3 DNA reads TGTGCCAGCAGCCCCCCAGGCAGGGGCCAAGAGACCCAGTACTTC. It specifies CASSPPGRGQETQYF.

The genes are TRBV13 and TRBJ2-7, with TRBD2 identical over 9 bases. The CDR3 runs 17 residues. V lost 5 bases and J lost 0; bases outside the gene matches: 11. Germline CDR1 reads PRHDT; CDR2 reads FYEKMQ (reference sequence). CDR3 sequence reads: CASSPSGLAWSSYEQYF. CDR3 bases: TGTGCCAGCAGCCCCTCGGGACTAGCCTGGAGCTCCTACGAGCAGTACTTC.

The chain couples TRBV11-3 to TRBJ2-7, with 7 bases matching TRBD1. V was clipped by 1 base and J by 5 bases; unmatched bases: 5. Germline V gene lookup returns CDR1 SGHNT and CDR2 YENEEA. The CDR3 runs 14 residues. CDR3 nucleotide sequence: TGTGCCAGCAGCTTAGGTGACAGGGTCAACGAGCAGTACTTC. The encoded protein is CASSLGDRVNEQYF.

This sequence joins TRBV11-3 and TRBJ2-5; 9 bases agree with TRBD2. Germline V gene sequence: CDR1 SGHNT, CDR2 YENEEA. The V and J ends lost 5 bases and 4 bases, in that order; junction bases with no gene match: 5. The CDR3 loop spans 14 amino acids. CDR3 sequence reads: CASSEGGRGETQYF. Written as DNA, the CDR3 is TGTGCCAGCAGCGAAGGCGGGAGGGGAGAGACCCAGTACTTC.

This clone was seen more than once but under ten times. The rearrangement uses TRBV18 and TRBJ2-3; D is uncertain. Trimming stripped 5 bases from V and 1 base from J, with 13 bases between. CDR1 KGHSH and CDR2 LQKENI come from the germline V gene. CDR3 length equals 15 residues. The CDR3 spells CASSIMRPGTDTQYF. The DNA for the CDR3 is TGTGCCAGCTCAATCATGCGGCCAGGCACAGATACGCAGTATTTT.

The chain carries TRBV30 and TRBJ1-2, with D maybe TRBD1 (6 bases). The CDR3 contains 12 residues. V lost 0 bases and J 8 bases, leaving 10 bases between the germline ends. The V gene's germline CDR1 is GTSNPN and CDR2 SVGIG (reference sequence). The CDR3 sequence: CAWSVDSWGYTF. CDR3 nucleotides: TGTGCCTGGAGTGTGGACAGTTGGGGCTACACCTTC. The variable domain in full, with the rest retrieved from reference TRBV30 and TRBJ1-2, is SQTIHQWPATLVQPVGSPLSLECTVEGTSNPNLYWYRQAAGRGLQLLFYSVGIGQISSEVPQNLSASRPQDRQFILSSKKLLLSDSGFYLCAWSVDSWGYTFGSGTRLTVV.

The chain couples TRBV7-9 to TRBJ1-2; the D gene is possibly TRBD1 (5 bases). The CDR3 totals 17 residues. The germline CDR1 and CDR2 sequences are SEHNR and FQNEAQ (reference sequence). The V gene lost 1 base and the J gene lost 5 bases, with 20 bases spanning the gap. The chain's CDR3 is CASSLGLTASTLYGYTF. CDR3 DNA: TGTGCCAGCAGCTTAGGATTGACAGCCTCCACCCTTTATGGCTACACCTTC.

The rearrangement uses TRBV11-3 and TRBJ2-2; 9 bases are shared with TRBD2. J was trimmed by 1 base and V by 10 bases; bases with no gene match: 7. Germline lookup yields CDR1 SGHNT and CDR2 YENEEA. The CDR3 length is 15 residues. CDR3 in amino acids: CATTTAGGNTGELFF. The CDR3 nucleotides read TGTGCCACTACCACAGCGGGGGGGAACACCGGGGAGCTGTTTTTT.

There are a few counts of this clone. This chain links TRBV11-3 with TRBJ2-7; TRBD1 aligns across 7 bases. The trim removed 1 base at V and 2 bases at J, leaving 2 bases unmatched. The V gene's germline CDR1 is SGHNT and CDR2 YENEEA. The CDR3 has 14 amino acids. The CDR3 protein is CASSLGDRTYEQYF. DNA for the CDR3: TGTGCCAGCAGCTTAGGGGACAGAACCTACGAGCAGTACTTC.

The genes are TRBV6-1 and TRBJ2-3; 9 bases match TRBD2. This CDR3 comprises 16 residues. In germline, CDR1 is MNHNS, CDR2 SASEGT. After removal of 3 bases from V and 3 bases from J, the junction contained 7 bases not matched to a gene. Here the CDR3 DNA reads TGTGCCAGCAGTGAGTGGCGGGAGGGCACAACAGATACGCAGTATTTT. This translates into CASSEWREGTTDTQYF.

The table lists this clone with many counts. The chain links TRBV4-1 to TRBJ1-5; D is perhaps TRBD1 (6 bases). The CDR3 has 17 amino acids. In germline, CDR1 is MGHRA, CDR2 YSYEKL. Trimming left V 4 bases short and J 5 bases short, with 21 bases between. The chain's CDR3 is CASSRDPGQTPHQPQHF. The CDR3 region has the DNA TGCGCCAGCAGCCGAGATCCAGGACAGACCCCCCATCAGCCCCAGCATTTT.

This chain uses TRBV28 with TRBJ2-2; 8 nucleotides agree with TRBD1. This CDR3 region has 14 residues. Losses at the gene ends were 6 bases for V and 5 bases for J; bases not matched to a gene: 5. Germline-derived CDR1 and CDR2 are MDHEN and SYDVKM. This CDR3 is CASRPGQETGELFF. The CDR3 coding sequence is TGTGCCAGCAGGCCGGGACAGGAGACCGGGGAGCTGTTTTTT.

The V gene is TRBV28, the J gene TRBJ2-3; possibly TRBD1 for D (6 bases). V lost 4 bases, J lost 2 bases, and 13 bases lay in between. The CDR3 runs to 15 residues. Germline CDR1 and CDR2: MDHEN and SYDVKM. The CDR3, as DNA: TGTGCCAGCAGTTACGGCAGGGGTACCACAGATACGCAGTATTTT. Residues: CASSYGRGTTDTQYF.

This clone occurred once. The CDR3 loop reads CASVLSGRANEQFF. The CDR3 DNA sequence: TGTGCCAGCGTACTGAGCGGGAGGGCCAATGAGCAGTTCTTC. V and J are TRBV18 and TRBJ2-1; TRBD2 matches 10 bases. V trimming: 8 bases; J trimming: 6 bases; junction bases outside the gene matches: 7. CDR1 is KGHSH, CDR2 LQKENI, per germline. This CDR3 has 14 residues.